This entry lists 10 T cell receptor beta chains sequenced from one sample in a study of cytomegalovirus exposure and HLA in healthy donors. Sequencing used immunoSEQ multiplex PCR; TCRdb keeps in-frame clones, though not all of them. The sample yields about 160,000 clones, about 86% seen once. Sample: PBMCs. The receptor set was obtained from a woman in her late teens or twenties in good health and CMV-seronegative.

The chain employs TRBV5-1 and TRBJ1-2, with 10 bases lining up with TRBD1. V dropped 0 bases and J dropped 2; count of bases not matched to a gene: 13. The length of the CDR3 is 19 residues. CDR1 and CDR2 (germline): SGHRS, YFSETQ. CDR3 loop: CASSLALTLGTGVNYGYTF. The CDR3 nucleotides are TGCGCCAGCAGCTTGGCCCTTACACTCGGGACAGGGGTAAACTATGGCTACACCTTC.

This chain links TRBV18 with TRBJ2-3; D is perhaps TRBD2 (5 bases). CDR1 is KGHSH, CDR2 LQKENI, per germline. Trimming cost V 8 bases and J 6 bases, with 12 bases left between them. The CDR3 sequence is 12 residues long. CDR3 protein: CASIGGSDTQYF. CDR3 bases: TGTGCCAGCATCGGCGGGTCGGATACGCAGTATTTT.

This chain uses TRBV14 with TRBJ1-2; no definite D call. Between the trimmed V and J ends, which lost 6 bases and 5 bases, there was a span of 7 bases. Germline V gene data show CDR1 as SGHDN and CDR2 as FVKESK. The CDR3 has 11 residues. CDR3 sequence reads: CASSVIYGYTF. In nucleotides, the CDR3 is TGTGCCAGCAGTGTTATTTATGGCTACACCTTC.

In DNA, the CDR3 is TGTGCCAGCAGCGTACCCGTATCAGGGACGGGGGATTCAGGGGGCAATGAGCAGTTCTTC. It encodes CASSVPVSGTGDSGGNEQFF. The chain employs TRBV9 and TRBJ2-1; the D gene is possibly TRBD1 (7 bases). CDR1 is SGDLS, CDR2 YYNGEE, per germline. This CDR3 has 20 amino acids. V shed 1 base and J shed 6 bases, with 29 bases lying between them.

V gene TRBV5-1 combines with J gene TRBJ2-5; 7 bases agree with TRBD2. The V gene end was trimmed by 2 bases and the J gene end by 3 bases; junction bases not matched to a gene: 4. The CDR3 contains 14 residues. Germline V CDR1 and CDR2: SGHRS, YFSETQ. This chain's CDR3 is CASSFFGLEETQYF. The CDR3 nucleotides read TGCGCCAGCAGCTTTTTTGGACTAGAAGAGACCCAGTACTTC.

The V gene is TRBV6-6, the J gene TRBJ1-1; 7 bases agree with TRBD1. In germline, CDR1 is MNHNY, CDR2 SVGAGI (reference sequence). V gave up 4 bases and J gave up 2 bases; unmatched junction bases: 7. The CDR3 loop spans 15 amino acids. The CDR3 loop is CASSSKGTANTEAFF. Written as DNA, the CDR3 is TGTGCCAGCAGTTCCAAAGGGACAGCTAACACTGAAGCTTTCTTT.

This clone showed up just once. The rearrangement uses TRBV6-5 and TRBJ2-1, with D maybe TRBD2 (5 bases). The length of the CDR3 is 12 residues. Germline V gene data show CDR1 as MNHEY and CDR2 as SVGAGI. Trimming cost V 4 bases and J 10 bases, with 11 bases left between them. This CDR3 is CASSSGVWEQFF. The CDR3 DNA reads TGTGCCAGCAGTTCCGGGGTTTGGGAGCAGTTCTTC.

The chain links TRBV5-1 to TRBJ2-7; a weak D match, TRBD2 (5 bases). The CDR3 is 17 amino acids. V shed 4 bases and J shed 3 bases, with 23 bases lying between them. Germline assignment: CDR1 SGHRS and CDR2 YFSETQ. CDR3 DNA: TGCGCCAGCAGCCGGGAAAACTTTTTAAGAAGGGTCTACGAGCAGTACTTC. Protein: CASSRENFLRRVYEQYF.

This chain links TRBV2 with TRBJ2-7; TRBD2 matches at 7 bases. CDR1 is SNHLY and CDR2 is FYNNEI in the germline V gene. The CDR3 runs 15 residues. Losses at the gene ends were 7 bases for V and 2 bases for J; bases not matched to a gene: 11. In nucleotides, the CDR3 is TGTGCCAGCACTTTTGATGCGGGGGTCACCTACGAGCAGTACTTC. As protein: CASTFDAGVTYEQYF.

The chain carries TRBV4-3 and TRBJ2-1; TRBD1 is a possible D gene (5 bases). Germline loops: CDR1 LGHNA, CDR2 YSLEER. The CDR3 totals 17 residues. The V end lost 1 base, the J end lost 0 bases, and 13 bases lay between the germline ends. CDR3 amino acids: CASSQGSTRGSYNEQFF. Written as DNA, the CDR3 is TGCGCCAGCAGCCAAGGGTCCACAAGGGGCTCCTACAATGAGCAGTTCTTC.